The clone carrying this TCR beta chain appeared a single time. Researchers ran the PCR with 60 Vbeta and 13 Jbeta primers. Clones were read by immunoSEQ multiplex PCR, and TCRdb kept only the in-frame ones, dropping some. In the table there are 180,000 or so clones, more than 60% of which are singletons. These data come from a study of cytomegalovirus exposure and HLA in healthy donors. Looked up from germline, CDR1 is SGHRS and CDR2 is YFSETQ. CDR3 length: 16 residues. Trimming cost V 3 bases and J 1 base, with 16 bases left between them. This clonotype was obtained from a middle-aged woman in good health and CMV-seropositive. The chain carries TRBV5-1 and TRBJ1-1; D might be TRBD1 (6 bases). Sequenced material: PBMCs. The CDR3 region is CASSSIQGAANTEAFF. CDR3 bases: TGCGCCAGCAGCTCCATACAGGGTGCCGCGAACACTGAAGCTTTCTTT.